The clone carrying this T cell receptor (beta chain) rates as medium-sized. These data originate in a study of blood T cell repertoires in COVID-19. The overall study: Researchers got acute and convalescent COVID-19 samples from the United States, Italy and Spain.

Data came from immunoSEQ multiplex PCR; TCRdb stores just in-frame clones and leaves some out. The sample shows around 49,000 clones, approximately 80% of them seen only once. With 4 bases removed from V and 0 bases from J, the gap between germline ends came to 13 bases. Germline V gene data show CDR1 as KGHSH and CDR2 as LQKENI. The CDR3 is made up of 16 amino acids. The V and J genes are TRBV18 and TRBJ2-1, with D possibly matching TRBD2 (6 bases). Sequencing used peripheral blood. The source of this sequence is a woman of 80 years or more with COVID-19, enrolled during active disease. CDR3 nucleotide sequence: TGTGCCAGCTCACGACCACGGGGGAGCTCCTACAATGAGCAGTTCTTC. Protein sequence: CASSRPRGSSYNEQFF.